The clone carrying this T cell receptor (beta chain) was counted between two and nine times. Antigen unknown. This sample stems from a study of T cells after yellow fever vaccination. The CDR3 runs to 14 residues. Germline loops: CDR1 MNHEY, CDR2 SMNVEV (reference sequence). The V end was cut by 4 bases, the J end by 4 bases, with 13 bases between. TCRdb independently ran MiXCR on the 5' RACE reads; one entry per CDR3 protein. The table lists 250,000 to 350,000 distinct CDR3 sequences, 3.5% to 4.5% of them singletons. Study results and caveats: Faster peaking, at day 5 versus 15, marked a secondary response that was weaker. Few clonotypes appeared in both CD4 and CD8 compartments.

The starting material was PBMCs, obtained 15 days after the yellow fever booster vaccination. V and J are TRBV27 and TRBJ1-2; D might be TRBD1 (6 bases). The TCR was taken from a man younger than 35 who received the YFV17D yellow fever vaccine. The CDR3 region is CASSSRGLGYGYTF. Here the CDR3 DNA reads TGTGCCAGCAGTTCTAGGGGGTTGGGCTATGGCTACACCTTC.